This TCR beta chain was captured by sequencing in a study of long-term antiretroviral therapy in people with HIV (dated by TCRdb to between 2021 and 2024). For the study in its entirety: The earliest samples were collected about a decade before the 2015 WHO recommendation for immediate ART, when ART was typically delayed until CD4 counts fell. This retrospective serial study examined whether starting ART and sustained HIV suppression were associated with changes in the composition and diversity of the TRB repertoire in peripheral blood. From 25 to 30 adults with confirmed HIV infection, the cohort provided under 250 cryopreserved PBMC samples, gathered serially across a mean of around six years (range 1-12). About 40% of the 30 participants with HIV were female. No cross-contamination during QIAcube processing was seen in test extractions of a monoclonal T-cell line run alongside a few dozen polyclonal samples.

Results and caveats for the whole study, not just this receptor: Starting ART was linked to a significant rise in TRB diversity, yet even after long-term ART the diversity remained significantly lower than in transplant donor controls. CDR3 length ranges in HIV repertoires were narrower than in controls, and network structure suggested an antigen-experienced repertoire with only a slight naive shift after ART. Inferences about post-ART repertoire changes are limited because no data were available on ART adherence, viral resistance or therapy changes. At every time point, the repertoire was dominated by expanded TRB clones first identified before ART initiation, although this dominance fluctuated and, in many PLHIV, declined after ART. The samples were dated from the mid-2000s to the late 2010s, and the ART regimens that were used may be less effective than current ART regimens. Since PBMC availability was limited, sequencing covered only the TCR beta chain, with no alpha chain pairing. Because pre-ART samples had limited cell numbers, profiling was done on unsorted PBMC rather than on sorted CD4+ and CD8+ T cells.

CDR1 and CDR2 (MNHEY, SMNVEV) derive from the germline V gene (reference sequence). The V end gives up 6 bases and the J end 4 bases, leaving 6 bases in the junction not matched to a gene. Including cysteine and phenylalanine, the CDR3 has 14 amino acids. Only the CDR3 DNA is retained, 42 bases long and in frame from the first base. Of note for this clone: What antigen it recognizes has not been identified. No base quality values were provided; no much bigger clone lies one nucleotide off.

The immunoSEQ hsTCRB v3.0 assay was used at survey level resolution to sequence the TRB variable region. The target sequencing depth for TRB was 40,000-50,000 T-cell genomes per sample. Pooled TRB libraries were sequenced on an Illumina MiSeq with a v3 150-cycle kit. The authors' pipeline ran thus. Analysis of repertoires was carried out in R inside a reproducible Nextflow workflow spanning QC, data transformation and analysis. Custom analyses were implemented in LymphoSeq2, an R package for AIRR-Seq data exploration. A few samples yielding fewer than 5000 total TRB sequences were excluded, leaving 188 analyzed HIV repertoires. Among the roughly 190 retained HIV repertoires, 55 to 65 were collected before ART initiation and approximately 130 were collected after ART initiation. Repertoires were downsampled to 5000 TRB nucleotide sequences, with summary statistics averaged over 100 downsampling iterations. The analysis kept only TRB sequences whose CDR3 regions were at least seven amino acids long. Diversity was measured with a Shannon entropy-derived clonality score and the Gini coefficient. In the repertoire networks, any two of the top 5000 CDR3 amino acid sequences were linked whenever the two sequences differed by an edit distance of one. GLIPH2 predicted antigen specificity groups and MHC restriction for TRB CDR3 amino acid sequences. To flag known associations with CMV, EBV, HIV or tissue antigens, CDR3 amino acid sequences were compared against VDJdb and McPAS-TCR. Pre-ART, post-ART and control groups were compared with Wilcoxon signed-rank tests and Holm-Bonferroni correction. TCRdb provides this immuneACCESS table in a form limited to in-frame rearrangements. Some clones are lacking; in checked studies, under half of them reflect an unresolved V gene, and why the rest are absent is not known. Clonal size and the V and J genes are those of that table, whereas D and trimming came from the DNA. The sample table shows approximately 22,000 clones, and approximately 84% are seen once. Of the sample, 15% to 20% falls within the top ten clones.

To be included, a participant needed at least one PBMC sample from before ART initiation plus at least two post-ART samples. Treatment was received in the United States of America by all participants with HIV. Before DNA extraction, cryopreserved samples of roughly 0.9-11 million PBMC were thawed and washed. At the time of the earliest PBMC sample, participants with HIV were aged between about 20 and 54 years. Per participant, PBMC samples came from 1-4 timepoints prior to ART initiation and 2-8 timepoints following ART initiation, for a median of 7 samples. For every participant, serial HIV viral load, CD4+ T-cell count, ART history and demographic data were obtained. A Qiagen kit on a QIAcube was used to extract genomic DNA from unsorted PBMC, with samples processed in batches of 12.

Sequenced here: unsorted PBMCs, sampled 0.5 years before starting antiretroviral therapy. The sequence joins TRBV27 to TRBJ2-4, and TRBD1 matches 7 of the central bases. This TCR was recovered from a man between 35 and 55 years old with HIV. The DNA is as follows: TGTGCCAGCAGGCCCTGGGACAGTAAAAACATTCAGTACTTC. Its protein reads: CASRPWDSKNIQYF.